The rows below give T cell receptor beta chains drawn from one sample of a study of cytomegalovirus exposure and HLA in healthy donors. TCRdb's table, derived via immunoSEQ multiplex PCR, lists solely in-frame clones and lacks some. The table shows under 300,000 clones, with approximately 90% occurring only once. The sequenced material came from PBMCs. All receptors come from a man aged 35 to 55 in good health and CMV-seropositive. Each CDR3 is given with its conserved first and last residue. A D gene is named only where the DNA matches it firmly. Only some rows state a clone size, as once, few, many or a class for expanded clones.

d_call,j_call,v_call,clone_size,cdr3_aa,cdr3_nt
TRBD2,TRBJ2-7,TRBV6-5,-,CASSYPTSGGYEQYF,TGTGCCAGCAGTTACCCGACTAGCGGGGGCTACGAGCAGTACTTC
-,TRBJ2-7,TRBV7-9,-,CASSPAGTQASYEQYF,TGTGCCAGCAGCCCGGCAGGGACTCAGGCCTCCTACGAGCAGTACTTC
-,TRBJ1-5,TRBV18,-,CASSRGSAQPQHF,TGTGCCAGCTCACGAGGGTCAGCTCAGCCCCAGCATTTT
TRBD1,TRBJ1-5,TRBV15,-,CATSRDSATGVSSQPQHF,TGTGCCACCAGCAGAGACAGTGCGACAGGGGTGTCTAGTCAGCCCCAGCATTTT
-,TRBJ1-2,TRBV28,-,CASSLKVRFYGYTF,TGTGCCAGCAGTTTAAAGGTGCGGTTCTATGGCTACACCTTC
TRBD2,TRBJ2-1,TRBV19,-,CASSQTSGRASAHEQFF,TGTGCCAGTAGCCAGACTAGCGGGAGGGCCTCAGCCCATGAGCAGTTCTTC
TRBD2,TRBJ2-1,TRBV5-6,-,CASSLDPSGGYNEQFF,TGTGCCAGCAGCTTGGATCCTAGCGGGGGATACAATGAGCAGTTCTTC
TRBD2,TRBJ2-7,TRBV15,-,CATSGGREGSYEQYF,TGTGCCACCAGCGGGGGGCGGGAGGGTTCCTACGAGCAGTACTTC
TRBD2,TRBJ2-1,TRBV5-1,once,CASSFTGTSGYNEQFF,TGCGCCAGCAGCTTTACCGGGACTAGCGGCTACAATGAGCAGTTCTTC
-,TRBJ2-7,TRBV4-2,-,CASSQTGYEQYF,TGTGCCAGCAGCCAAACAGGGTACGAGCAGTACTTC
TRBD2,TRBJ2-5,TRBV11-2,-,CASSWGSTSGMGETQYF,TGTGCCAGCAGCTGGGGGTCGACTAGCGGGATGGGAGAGACCCAGTACTTC
-,TRBJ2-1,TRBV9,once,CASSVAPGRVRNEQFF,TGTGCCAGCAGCGTAGCTCCCGGCAGGGTAAGGAATGAGCAGTTCTTC
-,TRBJ2-7,TRBV5-4,-,CASSSADRSYEQYF,TGTGCCAGCAGCTCGGCAGACAGGTCCTACGAGCAGTACTTC
-,TRBJ2-1,TRBV27,-,CASSSRSNGYNEQFF,TGTGCCAGCAGCTCGAGGAGTAACGGCTACAATGAGCAGTTCTTC
-,TRBJ2-7,TRBV7-2,-,CASSLRVVDEQYF,TGTGCCAGCAGCTTACGAGTCGTAGACGAGCAGTACTTC
TRBD2,TRBJ2-3,TRBV7-9,-,CASSSTYGLAGGPVDTQYF,TGTGCCAGCAGCTCTACCTACGGACTAGCGGGAGGGCCGGTGGATACGCAGTATTTT